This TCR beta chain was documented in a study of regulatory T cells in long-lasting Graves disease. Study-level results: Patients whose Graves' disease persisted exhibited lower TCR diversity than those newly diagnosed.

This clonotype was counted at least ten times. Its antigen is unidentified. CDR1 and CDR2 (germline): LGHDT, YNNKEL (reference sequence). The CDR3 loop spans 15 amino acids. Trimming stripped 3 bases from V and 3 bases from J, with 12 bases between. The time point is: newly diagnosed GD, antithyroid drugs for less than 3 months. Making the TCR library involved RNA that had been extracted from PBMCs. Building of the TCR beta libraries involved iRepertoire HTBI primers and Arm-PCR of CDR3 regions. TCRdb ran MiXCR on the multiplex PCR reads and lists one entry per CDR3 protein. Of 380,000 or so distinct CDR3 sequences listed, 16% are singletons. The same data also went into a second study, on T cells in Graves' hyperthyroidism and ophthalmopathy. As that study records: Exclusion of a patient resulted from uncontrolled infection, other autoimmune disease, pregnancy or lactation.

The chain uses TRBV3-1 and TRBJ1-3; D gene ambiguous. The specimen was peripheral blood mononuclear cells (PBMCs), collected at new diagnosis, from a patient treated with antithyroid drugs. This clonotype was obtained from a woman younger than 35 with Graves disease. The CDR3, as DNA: TGTGCCAGCAGCCAGGTCGGAGGGTTTGGAAACACCATATATTTT. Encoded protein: CASSQVGGFGNTIYF. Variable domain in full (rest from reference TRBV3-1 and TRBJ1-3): DTAVSQTPKYLVTQMGNDKSIKCEQNLGHDTMYWYKQDSKKFLKIMFSYNNKELIINETVPNRFSPKSPDKAHLNLHINSLELGDSAVYFCASSQVGGFGNTIYFGEGSWLTVV.